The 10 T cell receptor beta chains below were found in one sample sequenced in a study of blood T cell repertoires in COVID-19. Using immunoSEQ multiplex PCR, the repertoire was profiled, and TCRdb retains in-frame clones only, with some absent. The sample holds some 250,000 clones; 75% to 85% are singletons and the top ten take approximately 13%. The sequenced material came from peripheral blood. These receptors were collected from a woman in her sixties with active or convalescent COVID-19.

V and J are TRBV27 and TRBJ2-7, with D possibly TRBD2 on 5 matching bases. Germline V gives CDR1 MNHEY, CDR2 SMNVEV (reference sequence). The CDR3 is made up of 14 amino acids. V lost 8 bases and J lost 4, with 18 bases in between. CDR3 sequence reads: CASRPRAGTYEQYF. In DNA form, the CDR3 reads TGTGCCAGCCGCCCCCGGGCGGGTACATACGAGCAGTACTTC.

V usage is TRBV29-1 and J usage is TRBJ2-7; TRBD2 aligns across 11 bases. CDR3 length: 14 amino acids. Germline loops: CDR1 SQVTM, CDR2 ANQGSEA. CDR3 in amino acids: CRASSGGGFYEQYF. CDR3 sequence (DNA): TGCCGCGCCAGTAGCGGGGGGGGGTTCTACGAGCAGTACTTC.

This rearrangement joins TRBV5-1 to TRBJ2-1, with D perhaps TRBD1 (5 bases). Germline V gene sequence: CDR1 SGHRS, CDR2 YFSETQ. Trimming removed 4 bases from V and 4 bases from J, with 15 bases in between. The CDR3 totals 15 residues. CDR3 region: CASSTQGVAYNEQFF. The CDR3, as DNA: TGCGCCAGCAGCACCCAGGGCGTTGCGTACAATGAGCAGTTCTTC.

The DNA for the CDR3 is TGCGCCAGCAGCTTGGCCTCTCGGGGAATAGATACGCAGTATTTT. Protein sequence: CASSLASRGIDTQYF. The chain employs TRBV5-1 and TRBJ2-3; perhaps TRBD2 as D (5 bases). CDR1 is SGHRS and CDR2 is YFSETQ in the germline V gene. The CDR3 runs to 15 residues. The V and J ends lost 0 bases and 5 bases respectively, with 13 bases between them.

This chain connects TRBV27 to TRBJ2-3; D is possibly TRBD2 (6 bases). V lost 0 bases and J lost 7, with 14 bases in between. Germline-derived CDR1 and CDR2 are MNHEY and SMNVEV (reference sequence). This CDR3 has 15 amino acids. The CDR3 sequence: CASSLSRGALNTQYF. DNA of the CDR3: TGTGCCAGCAGTTTATCGCGGGGCGCACTAAATACGCAGTATTTT.

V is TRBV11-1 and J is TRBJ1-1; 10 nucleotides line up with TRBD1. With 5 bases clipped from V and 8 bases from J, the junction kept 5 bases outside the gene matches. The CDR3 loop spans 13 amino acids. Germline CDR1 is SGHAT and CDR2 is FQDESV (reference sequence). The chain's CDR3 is CASSAGQGGEAFF. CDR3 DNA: TGTGCCAGCAGCGCCGGACAGGGGGGAGAAGCTTTCTTT.

The CDR3 here is CASSSLGDSPLHF. DNA of the CDR3: TGTGCCAGTAGTTCCCTAGGAGATTCACCCCTCCACTTT. This chain uses TRBV19 with TRBJ1-6; D is ambiguous. This CDR3 is built from 13 residues. In germline, CDR1 is LNHDA, CDR2 SQIVND (reference sequence). Trimming cost V 5 bases and J 8 bases, with 10 bases left between them.

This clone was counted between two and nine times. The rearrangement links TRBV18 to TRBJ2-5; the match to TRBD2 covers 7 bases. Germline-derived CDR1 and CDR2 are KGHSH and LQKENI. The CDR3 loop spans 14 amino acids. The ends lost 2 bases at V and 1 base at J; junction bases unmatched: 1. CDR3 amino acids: CASSPGEGQETQYF. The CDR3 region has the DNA TGTGCCAGCTCACCAGGGGAGGGCCAAGAGACCCAGTACTTC.

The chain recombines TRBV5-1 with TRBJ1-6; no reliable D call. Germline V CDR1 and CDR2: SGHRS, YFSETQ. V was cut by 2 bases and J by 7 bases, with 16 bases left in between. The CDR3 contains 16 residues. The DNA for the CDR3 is TGCGCCAGCAGCTTACCGGGAGGCTTGGGGAATTCACCCCTCCACTTT. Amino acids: CASSLPGGLGNSPLHF.

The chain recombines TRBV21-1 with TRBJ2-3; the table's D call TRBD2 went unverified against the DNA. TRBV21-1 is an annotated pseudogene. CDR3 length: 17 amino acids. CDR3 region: CASSARPQGLRTDTQYF. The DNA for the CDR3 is TGTGCCAGCAGCGCAAGGCCCCAGGGACTCCGCACAGATACGCAGTATTTT.